This T cell receptor beta chain comes out of a study of beta chain bispecific antibodies for T cell cancers (dated by TCRdb to the early 2020s). About the study as a whole: Healthy donor T cells were cocultured with T cell leukemia lines and bispecific antibodies, and TRBV sequencing of the surviving cells was then used to measure how much each TRBV family was depleted. On the cell surface, TRBV12 (TRBV12-3) was expressed by Jurkat cells, whereas TRBV5-5 was expressed by HPB-ALL cells.

Libraries incorporated unique molecular identifier barcodes, which were used to quantify clonotypes. Qiagen AllPrep DNA/RNA Micro kits were used to isolate total RNA, and an Agilent TapeStation was used to check RNA quality. TCR beta libraries were constructed by 5' RACE, in which cDNA synthesis was followed by two PCR steps with TCR beta constant-region gene-specific primers. Sequencing of the TCR beta libraries was done on an Illumina MiSeq platform. Per the authors' processing: Reads were processed with MIGEC, MiXCR and VDJtools. Clonotype frequency was calculated as the fraction of unique molecular identifiers assigned to a given clonotype among all unique molecular identifiers in the sample. Any TRBV gene that IMGT lists as a pseudogene or open reading frame, and is therefore nonfunctional, such as TRBV1, TRBV12-1 and TRBV21, was left out. The raw public reads went through TCRdb reprocessing: fastp at Q25, MiXCR clone calling, in-frame beta chains kept. Rows are unified per CDR3 protein, each entry keeping the most common DNA and genes. The V and J calls were not made by the authors but by TCRdb's processing. Counted in this sample were about 20,000 distinct CDR3 sequences; 2% to 2.5% of them appeared once. The ten largest account for about 5.5% of the sample.

Regarding this clonotype: Its antigen remains unidentified. Qualities for individual bases were not recorded, and no much larger clone is one base off.

V was cut back by 5 bases and J by 5 bases, leaving a gap of 7 bases between them. According to the germline V gene, CDR1 reads SNHLY and CDR2 reads FYNNEI. The CDR3 numbers 13 residues from cysteine through phenylalanine. Solely the CDR3 DNA is kept, with 39 bases framed from the first base. Overall study outcomes, separate from this receptor: Compared with anti-CD19, anti-TRBV12 exposure reduced the TRBV12-3 share of total TRBV signal by 97% to 99%; TRBV12-4 fell approximately 40%, not significantly. Leukemia cell line cells were mixed with normal T cells in each sequenced sample, and most of the targeted TRBV signal was derived from the leukemia cells rather than from the normal T cells. Cross-reactivity of the anti-TRBV5-5 antibody with TRBV5-6 was attributed to high sequence similarity between the two genes. The TRBV-directed bispecific antibodies appeared to leave every TRBV family member untouched except the targeted genes and the closely related ones.

What the treatment or condition label conveys for this sample: alpha-V12: anti-TRBV12 scFv linked to anti-CD3 scFv. T cells were expanded from blood mononuclear cells for about three days with either the anti-CD3 antibody OKT3 or CD3/CD28 Dynabeads. For the anti-TRBV12 bispecific sample, Jurkat leukemia cells were cocultured with normal T cells, and the comparison was a control coculture using an anti-CD19 bispecific. The culture conditions for expanded T cells were RPMI 1640 plus 10% fetal bovine serum, recombinant human IL-2 (about 100 IU/ml) and IL-7 (around 4.7 ng/ml). For cocultures, roughly 50,000 normal T cells were combined with roughly 50,000 target cells and bispecific antibody in around 0.095 mL and incubated for approximately 18 hours at 37 degrees C. Every bispecific antibody was made of two single-chain variable fragments, expressed in a single-chain diabody format carrying a His tag. Healthy human donors supplied the effector T cells, with peripheral blood mononuclear cells isolated from leukapheresis samples using Ficoll density gradient centrifugation.

The sample was healthy donor T cells cultured with leukemia cells, taken from a culture containing a bispecific antibody targeting TCR Vbeta12. This receptor was identified in a human donor in good health. Some clones in this sample may be carry-over from other donors' samples. Recombination linked TRBV2 to TRBJ1-6; no D gene is confidently identified. CDR3 loop: CASSSRDNSPLHF. Here is the DNA: TGTGCCAGCAGTTCTAGGGATAATTCACCCCTCCACTTT.